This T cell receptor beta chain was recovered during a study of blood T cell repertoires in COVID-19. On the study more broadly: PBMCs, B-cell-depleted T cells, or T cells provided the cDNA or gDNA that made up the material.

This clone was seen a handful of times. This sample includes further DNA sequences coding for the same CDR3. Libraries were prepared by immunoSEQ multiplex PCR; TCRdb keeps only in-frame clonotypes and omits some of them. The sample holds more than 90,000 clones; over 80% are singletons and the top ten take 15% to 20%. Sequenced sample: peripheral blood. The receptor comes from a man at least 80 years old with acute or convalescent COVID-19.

CDR3 coding DNA: TGTGCCAGCAGCGTAGGGCAGTCCACCTACGAGCAGTACTTC. As protein: CASSVGQSTYEQYF. The rearrangement links TRBV9 to TRBJ2-7; D not certain. The CDR3 loop spans 14 amino acids. V was shortened by 0 bases and J by 2 bases, with 9 bases between the two germline ends. Germline CDR1 SGDLS, CDR2 YYNGEE.